A single sample gave rise to the 26 T cell receptor beta chains below, sequenced in a study of OX40 agonist ivuxolimab in advanced cancers. Sequenced by immunoSEQ multiplex PCR; TCRdb stores in-frame clones only, minus some. In the table there are around 63,000 clones, around 90% of which are singletons. Specimen: CD4+ or CD8+ T cells sorted from blood, collected in a trial of the OX40 agonist ivuxolimab. Receptors were obtained from an adult with an advanced solid tumor such as melanoma, head and neck, liver or kidney cancer.

This chain uses TRBV5-8 with TRBJ2-3; D might be TRBD1 or TRBD2, each matching 7 bases. The CDR3 consists of 18 residues. Trimming removed 5 bases at V and 5 bases at J, with 27 bases between. CDR1 is SGHTS and CDR2 is YDEGEE in the germline V gene. The CDR3 bases are TGTGCCAGCAGGCCAGGGGGGGGCGGGTCGGCCCCGGTAGATACGCAGTATTTT. Translated: CASRPGGGGSAPVDTQYF.

V usage is TRBV5-6 and J usage is TRBJ1-5; no definite D call. The CDR3 consists of 12 residues. Germline assignment: CDR1 SGHDT and CDR2 YYEEEE. The germline V and J ends were trimmed by 4 bases and 4 bases, with 6 bases remaining between them. The CDR3: CASSELNQPQHF. CDR3 sequence (DNA): TGTGCCAGCAGCGAATTGAATCAGCCCCAGCATTTT.

This clone was seen a single time. The CDR3 does not end in the conserved phenylalanine or tryptophan, so this is likely a read error. The limits of the CDR3 on the DNA are not certain, so only TCRdb's listed CDR3 is given. This rearrangement joins TRBV21-1 to TRBJ1-2; the D call of TRBD1 is as the table states it, not checked on the DNA. TRBV21-1 is an annotated pseudogene. The CDR3 length equals 15 residues, ends included. CDR3 protein: CASRGALQKDLWLHL.

The rearrangement uses TRBV7-8 and TRBJ2-2; tentative D call: TRBD2 (5 bases). Germline V lookup: CDR1 SGHVS, CDR2 FQNEAQ. The CDR3 covers 15 residues. Trimming cost V 0 bases and J 5 bases, with 10 bases left between them. CDR3 sequence: CASSLAGVRTGELFF. The CDR3 region has the DNA TGTGCCAGCAGCTTAGCGGGAGTGAGGACCGGGGAGCTGTTTTTT.

The CDR3 spells CATSSDRVVETQYF. In DNA, the CDR3 is TGTGCCACCAGCAGCGACAGGGTCGTAGAGACCCAGTACTTC. This chain connects TRBV15 to TRBJ2-5; TRBD1 agrees at 7 bases. This CDR3 is 14 amino acids long. V was pared by 3 bases and J by 4 bases, with 5 bases of the junction left unmatched. CDR1 and CDR2 from the germline V gene are LNHNV and YYDKDF (reference sequence).

The chain couples TRBV6-5 to TRBJ2-1, with TRBD2 identical over 14 bases. This CDR3 spans 15 amino acids. The V segment lost 4 bases and the J segment 6 bases; nucleotides outside the gene matches: 2. Germline V gene data show CDR1 as MNHEY and CDR2 as SVGAGI. In nucleotides, the CDR3 is TGTGCCAGCAGTTTGACTAGCGGGAGGGCCAATGAGCAGTTCTTC. This sequence encodes CASSLTSGRANEQFF.

The chain has TRBV30 and TRBJ2-3; 10 nucleotides line up with TRBD2. CDR1 and CDR2 (germline): GTSNPN, SVGIG (reference sequence). The CDR3 contains 15 residues. V was pared by 1 base and J by 5 bases, with 6 bases of the junction left unmatched. The CDR3 bases are TGTGCCTGGAGTGGAAGCGGGAGGGCCAGAGATACGCAGTATTTT. Its protein product is CAWSGSGRARDTQYF.

The chain has TRBV7-6 and TRBJ1-4; D is undetermined. V was pared by 1 base and J by 6 bases, with 9 bases between. Germline CDR1 and CDR2: SGHVS and FNYEAQ. This CDR3 comprises 14 residues. CDR3 loop: CASSLEVSYEKLFF. The CDR3 DNA sequence: TGTGCCAGCAGCTTAGAAGTCAGTTATGAAAAACTGTTTTTT.

The chain recombines TRBV28 with TRBJ2-7; tentative D call: TRBD1 (6 bases). Germline V gene lookup returns CDR1 MDHEN and CDR2 SYDVKM. V lost 5 bases and J lost 5, with 19 bases in between. This CDR3 is built from 15 residues. This CDR3 reads CASSDDTGPGNEQYF. In DNA, the CDR3 is TGTGCCAGCAGTGACGACACAGGGCCGGGAAACGAGCAGTACTTC.

This chain links TRBV7-6 with TRBJ1-1, with no clear D. V was cut by 5 bases and J by 9 bases, with 13 bases left in between. Germline CDR1 SGHVS, CDR2 FNYEAQ. CDR3 length: 12 residues. The CDR3 DNA reads as TGTGCCAGCAGCCCTTTAAGGGTGCAAGCTTTCTTT. The encoded protein is CASSPLRVQAFF.

The chain couples TRBV19 to TRBJ2-1; TRBD2 agrees at 8 bases. The V gene's germline CDR1 is LNHDA and CDR2 SQIVND (reference sequence). The CDR3 contains 13 residues. V gave up 4 bases and J gave up 7 bases; unmatched junction bases: 3. The CDR3 sequence: CASSTGLVNEQFF. The CDR3 nucleotides read TGTGCCAGTAGTACGGGACTAGTGAATGAGCAGTTCTTC.

This clone occurred once. This rearrangement joins TRBV10-3 to TRBJ2-5; D is unclear. The ends were cut back, 10 bases at V and 5 bases at J, with 17 bases in the middle. This CDR3 has 13 amino acids. The germline CDR1 and CDR2 sequences are ENHRY and SYGVKD. The CDR3 reads CATMTPPGETQYF. The CDR3 DNA reads as TGTGCCACCATGACCCCCCCCGGGGAGACCCAGTACTTC.

The rearrangement uses TRBV9 and TRBJ2-1; 11 bases align to TRBD2. The germline gives CDR1 SGDLS, CDR2 YYNGEE. Trimming removed 0 bases from V and 1 base from J; junction bases left unmatched: 0. This CDR3 region has 16 residues. CDR3 in DNA: TGTGCCAGCAGCGTAGGACTAGCGGGGTCCTACAATGAGCAGTTCTTC. Protein sequence: CASSVGLAGSYNEQFF. Looking up the rest from reference TRBV9 and TRBJ2-1 gives the full variable domain: DSGVTQTPKHLITATGQRVTLRCSPRSGDLSVYWYQQSLDQGLQFLIQYYNGEERAKGNILERFSAQQFPDLHSELNLSSLELGDSALYFCASSVGLAGSYNEQFFGPGTRLTVL.

This sequence joins TRBV9 and TRBJ2-3; D unclear. Looked up from germline, CDR1 is SGDLS and CDR2 is YYNGEE. Trimming pared 0 bases from V and 0 bases from J, leaving 11 bases between. This CDR3 has 16 residues. The chain's CDR3 is CASSVGGALSTDTQYF. The CDR3 nucleotides are TGTGCCAGCAGCGTAGGAGGAGCGCTTAGCACAGATACGCAGTATTTT.

This clone was detected only once. The gene calls are TRBV11-3 and TRBJ1-5, with unresolved D. CDR1 and CDR2 from the germline V gene are SGHNT and YENEEA. V was cut by 0 bases and J by 9 bases, with 9 bases left in between. The CDR3 has 13 amino acids. Here the CDR3 reads CASSLDPERPQHF. The CDR3 nucleotides read TGTGCCAGCAGCTTAGATCCGGAACGGCCCCAGCATTTT. Full variable domain (missing parts from reference TRBV11-3 and TRBJ1-5): EAGVVQSPRYKIIEKKQPVAFWCNPISGHNTLYWYLQNLGQGPELLIRYENEEAVDDSQLPKDRFSAERLKGVDSTLKIQPAELGDSAVYLCASSLDPERPQHFGDGTRLSIL.

This chain uses TRBV28 with TRBJ1-5; D possibly corresponds to TRBD1 (6 bases). The V gene's germline CDR1 is MDHEN and CDR2 SYDVKM. The CDR3 sequence is 16 residues long. V lost 5 bases to trimming and J lost 0 bases, with 14 bases between them. DNA for the CDR3: TGTGCCAGCAGTACCCCGGGACAATATAGCAATCAGCCCCAGCATTTT. Translation: CASSTPGQYSNQPQHF.

The rearrangement joins TRBV7-9 to TRBJ1-6, with D possibly TRBD1 on 5 matching bases. This CDR3 is 16 amino acids long. The V end was cut by 1 base, the J end by 8 bases, with 15 bases between. CDR1 and CDR2 (germline): SEHNR, FQNEAQ (reference sequence). This CDR3 reads CASSLGAGDYYSPLHF. Here the CDR3 DNA reads TGTGCCAGCAGCTTAGGAGCCGGGGACTACTATTCACCCCTCCACTTT.

The V and J genes are TRBV5-1 and TRBJ2-7; D remains ambiguous. The ends were cut back, 0 bases at V and 0 bases at J, with 10 bases in the middle. The CDR3 consists of 15 residues. Germline V gene sequence: CDR1 SGHRS, CDR2 YFSETQ. The CDR3 sequence: CASSLAWGNSYEQYF. Here the CDR3 DNA reads TGCGCCAGCAGCTTGGCGTGGGGAAACTCCTACGAGCAGTACTTC. Full variable domain (outside the CDR3, taken from reference TRBV5-1 and TRBJ2-7): KAGVTQTPRYLIKTRGQQVTLSCSPISGHRSVSWYQQTPGQGLQFLFEYFSETQRNKGNFPGRFSGRQFSNSRSEMNVSTLELGDSALYLCASSLAWGNSYEQYFGPGTRLTVT.

This clone was counted once. This chain uses TRBV7-8 with TRBJ1-1; D possibly corresponds to TRBD1 (6 bases). The length of the CDR3 is 15 residues. V shed 6 bases and J shed 1 base, with 15 bases lying between them. CDR1 is SGHVS and CDR2 is FQNEAQ in the germline V gene. The CDR3 here is CASRYGGQGNTEAFF. The CDR3 DNA reads TGTGCCAGCAGGTACGGGGGCCAGGGGAACACTGAAGCTTTCTTT.

The gene calls are TRBV6-6 and TRBJ2-1, with 7 bases fitting TRBD1. V shed 2 bases, J shed 7 bases, and the junction held 5 bases outside the gene matches. The CDR3 runs 14 residues. The germline CDR1 and CDR2 sequences are MNHNY and SVGAGI (reference sequence). This chain's CDR3 is CASSYPGQTNEQFF. The CDR3 DNA follows: TGTGCCAGCAGTTACCCGGGACAGACTAATGAGCAGTTCTTC.

The chain combines TRBV6-1 with TRBJ2-7, with 14 nucleotides matching TRBD2. Per germline, CDR1 MNHNS and CDR2 SASEGT. J gave up 5 bases and V 8 bases, and 5 bases lay outside the gene matches. The CDR3 is made up of 14 amino acids. The CDR3 loop reads CASAPGLAGDEQYF. The CDR3 coding sequence is TGTGCCAGCGCTCCGGGACTAGCGGGAGACGAGCAGTACTTC.

The rearrangement links TRBV28 to TRBJ1-3; D gene uncertain. CDR1 MDHEN and CDR2 SYDVKM come from the germline V gene. Trimming removed 3 bases from V and 0 bases from J, with 12 bases in between. The CDR3 length is 16 residues. CDR3 in DNA: TGTGCCAGCAGTTTCTTTGACCTGAGCTCTGGAAACACCATATATTTT. Its translation is CASSFFDLSSGNTIYF.

The V gene is TRBV6-1, the J gene TRBJ2-5; 10 bases are shared with TRBD2. V shed 5 bases and J 5 bases; nucleotides not matched to a gene: 2. This CDR3 comprises 13 residues. CDR1 MNHNS and CDR2 SASEGT come from the germline V gene. The CDR3, as DNA: TGTGCCAGCAGTCTAGCGGGAGATGAGACCCAGTACTTC. Protein product: CASSLAGDETQYF.

The rearrangement uses TRBV6-5 and TRBJ1-2; D is unclear. The CDR3 extends over 13 amino acids. From germline, CDR1 is MNHEY and CDR2 SVGAGI. Trimming removed 3 bases at V and 3 bases at J, with 8 bases between. The CDR3 sequence: CASSYGVDYGYTF. DNA of the CDR3: TGTGCCAGCAGTTATGGGGTTGACTATGGCTACACCTTC.

The V and J genes are TRBV4-1 and TRBJ2-3, with D possibly TRBD2 on 6 matching bases. Germline values: CDR1 MGHRA, CDR2 YSYEKL. V lost 1 base and J lost 2, with 7 bases in between. The CDR3 totals 14 residues. Here the CDR3 reads CASSQGGVTDTQYF. DNA of the CDR3: TGCGCCAGCAGCCAAGGCGGGGTCACAGATACGCAGTATTTT.

This clone occurred once. This chain connects TRBV15 to TRBJ2-5, with TRBD2 matching 7 bases. The J call may be in error: the DNA end matches TRBJ2-7 better. CDR3 length equals 19 residues. Germline V gene data show CDR1 as LNHNV and CDR2 as YYDKDF (reference sequence). CDR3 region: CATSSNGPSGLPHYYEQYF. In nucleotides, the CDR3 is TGTGCCACCAGCAGTAATGGGCCTAGCGGCCTCCCCCACTACTACGAGCAGTACTTC.